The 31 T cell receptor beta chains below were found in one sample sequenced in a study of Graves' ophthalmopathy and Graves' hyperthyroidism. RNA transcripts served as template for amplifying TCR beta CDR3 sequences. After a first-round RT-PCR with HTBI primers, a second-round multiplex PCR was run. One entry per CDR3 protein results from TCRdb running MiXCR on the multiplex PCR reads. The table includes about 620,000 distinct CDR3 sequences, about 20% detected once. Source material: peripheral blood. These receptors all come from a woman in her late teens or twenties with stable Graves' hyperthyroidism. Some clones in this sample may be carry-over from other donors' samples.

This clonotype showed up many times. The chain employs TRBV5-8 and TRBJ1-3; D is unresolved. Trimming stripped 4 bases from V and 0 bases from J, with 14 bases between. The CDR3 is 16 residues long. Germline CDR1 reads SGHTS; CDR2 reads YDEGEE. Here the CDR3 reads CASSTGSGVSGNTIYF. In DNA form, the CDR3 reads TGTGCCAGCAGCACGGGTTCTGGCGTCTCTGGAAACACCATATATTTT.

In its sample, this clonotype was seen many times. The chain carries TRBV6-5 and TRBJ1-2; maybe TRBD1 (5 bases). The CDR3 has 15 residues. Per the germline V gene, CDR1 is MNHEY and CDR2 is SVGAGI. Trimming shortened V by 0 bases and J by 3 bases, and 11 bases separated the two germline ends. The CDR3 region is CASSYSGPTHYGYTF. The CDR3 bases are TGTGCCAGCAGTTACTCGGGGCCTACTCACTATGGCTACACCTTC.

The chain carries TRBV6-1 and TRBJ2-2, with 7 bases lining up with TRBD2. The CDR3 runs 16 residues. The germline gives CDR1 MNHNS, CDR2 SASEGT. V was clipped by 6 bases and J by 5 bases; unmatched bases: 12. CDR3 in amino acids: CASSTGGTLSTGELFF. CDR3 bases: TGTGCCAGCAGCACCGGGGGGACCCTTTCAACCGGGGAGCTGTTTTTT.

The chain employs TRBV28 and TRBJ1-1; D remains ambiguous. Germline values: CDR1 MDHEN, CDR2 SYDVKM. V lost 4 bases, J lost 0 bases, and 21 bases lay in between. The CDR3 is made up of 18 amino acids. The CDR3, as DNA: TGTGCCAGCAGTTCCTCGGGAGTTCTGAGACGTTTGAACACTGAAGCTTTCTTT. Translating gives CASSSSGVLRRLNTEAFF.

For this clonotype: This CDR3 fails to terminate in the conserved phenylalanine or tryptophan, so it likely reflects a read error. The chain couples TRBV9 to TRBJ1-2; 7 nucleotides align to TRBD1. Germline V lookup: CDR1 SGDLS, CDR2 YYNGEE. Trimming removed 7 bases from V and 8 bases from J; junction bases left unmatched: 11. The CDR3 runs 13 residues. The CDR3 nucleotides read TGTGCCAGCGGAGGGACAGATACTAGAGGCTACACCGTC. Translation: CASGGTDTRGYTV.

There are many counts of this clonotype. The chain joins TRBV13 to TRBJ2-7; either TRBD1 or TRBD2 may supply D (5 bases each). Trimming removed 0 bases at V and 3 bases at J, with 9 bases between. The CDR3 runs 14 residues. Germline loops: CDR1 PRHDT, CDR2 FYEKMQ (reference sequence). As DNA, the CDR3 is TGTGCCAGCAGCTTAGGCTGGGGGTACTACGAGCAGTACTTC. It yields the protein CASSLGWGYYEQYF.

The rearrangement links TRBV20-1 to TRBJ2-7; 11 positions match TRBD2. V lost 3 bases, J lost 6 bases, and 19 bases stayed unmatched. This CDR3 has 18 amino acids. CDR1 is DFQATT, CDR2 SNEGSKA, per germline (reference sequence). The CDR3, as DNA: TGCAGTGCTAGCGTTCAACACGGACTAGCGGGCCGCCGGGGCGAGCAGTACTTC. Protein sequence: CSASVQHGLAGRRGEQYF.

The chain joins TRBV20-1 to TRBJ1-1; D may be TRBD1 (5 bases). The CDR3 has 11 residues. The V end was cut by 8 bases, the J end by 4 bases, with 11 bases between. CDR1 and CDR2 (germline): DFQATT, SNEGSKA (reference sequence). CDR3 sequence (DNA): TGCAGTTTGGGGGAGGGCACTGAAGCTTTCTTT. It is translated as CSLGEGTEAFF.

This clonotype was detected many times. CDR3 sequence reads: CASSLGTSGRETQYF. CDR3 bases: TGTGCCAGCAGCCTTGGGACTAGCGGCAGAGAGACCCAGTACTTC. V and J are TRBV3-1 and TRBJ2-5; 11 bases are shared with TRBD2. The CDR3 runs to 15 residues. Germline values: CDR1 LGHDT, CDR2 YNNKEL (reference sequence). The V and J ends lost 4 bases and 4 bases, in that order; junction bases with no gene match: 5.

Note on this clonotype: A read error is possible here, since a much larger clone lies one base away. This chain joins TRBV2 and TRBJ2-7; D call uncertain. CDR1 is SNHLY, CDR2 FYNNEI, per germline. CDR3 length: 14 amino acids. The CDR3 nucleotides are TGTGCCTGCAGTGTTTATGCAGAGACCTACGAGCAGTACTTC. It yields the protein CACSVYAETYEQYF. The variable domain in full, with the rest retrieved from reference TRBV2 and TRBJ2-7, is EPEVTQTPSHQVTQMGQEVILRCVPISNHLYFYWYRQILGQKVEFLVSFYNNEISEKSEIFDDQFSVERPDGSNFTLKIRSTKLEDSAMYFCACSVYAETYEQYFGPGTRLTVT.

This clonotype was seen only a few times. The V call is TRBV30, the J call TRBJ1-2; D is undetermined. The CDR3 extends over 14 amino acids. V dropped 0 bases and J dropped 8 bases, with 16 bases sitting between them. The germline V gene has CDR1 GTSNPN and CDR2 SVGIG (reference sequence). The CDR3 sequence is CAWSVIKDSWGYTF. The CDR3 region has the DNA TGTGCCTGGAGTGTTATAAAGGACTCTTGGGGCTACACCTTC.

The CDR3 spells CASSPDGYNYGYTF. In DNA form, the CDR3 reads TGCGCCAGCAGTCCCGATGGTTATAACTATGGCTACACCTTC. The V gene is TRBV5-1, the J gene TRBJ1-2; D ambiguous. V lost 5 bases to trimming and J lost 1 base, with 12 bases between them. The CDR3 is 14 residues long. Germline lookup yields CDR1 SGHRS and CDR2 YFSETQ. Full variable domain (remainder filled in from reference TRBV5-1 and TRBJ1-2): KAGVTQTPRYLIKTRGQQVTLSCSPISGHRSVSWYQQTPGQGLQFLFEYFSETQRNKGNFPGRFSGRQFSNSRSEMNVSTLELGDSALYLCASSPDGYNYGYTFGSGTRLTVV.

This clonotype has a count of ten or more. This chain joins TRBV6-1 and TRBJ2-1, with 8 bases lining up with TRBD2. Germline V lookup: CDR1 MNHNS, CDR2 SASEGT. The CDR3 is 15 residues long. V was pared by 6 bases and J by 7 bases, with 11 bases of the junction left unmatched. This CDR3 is CASSPAAAGENEQFF. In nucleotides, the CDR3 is TGTGCCAGCAGCCCCGCCGCAGCGGGGGAGAATGAGCAGTTCTTC.

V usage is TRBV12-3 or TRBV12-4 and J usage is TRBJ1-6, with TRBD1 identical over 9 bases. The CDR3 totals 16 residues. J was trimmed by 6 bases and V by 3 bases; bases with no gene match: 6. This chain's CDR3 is CASSLVQGAFNSPLHF. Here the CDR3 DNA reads TGTGCCAGCAGTTTGGTACAGGGGGCGTTTAATTCACCCCTCCACTTT.

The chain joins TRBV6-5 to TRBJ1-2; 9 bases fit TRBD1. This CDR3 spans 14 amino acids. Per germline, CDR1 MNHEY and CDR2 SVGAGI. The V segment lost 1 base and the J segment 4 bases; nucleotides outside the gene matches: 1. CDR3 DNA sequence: TGTGCCAGCAGTTACTTGACAGGGGGCTATGGCTACACCTTC. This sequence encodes CASSYLTGGYGYTF.

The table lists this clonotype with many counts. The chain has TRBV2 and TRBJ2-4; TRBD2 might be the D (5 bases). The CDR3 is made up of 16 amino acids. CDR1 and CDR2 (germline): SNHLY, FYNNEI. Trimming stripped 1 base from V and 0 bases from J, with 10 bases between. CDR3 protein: CASSEGGLLAKNIQYF. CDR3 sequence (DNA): TGTGCCAGCAGTGAAGGAGGACTTTTAGCCAAAAACATTCAGTACTTC.

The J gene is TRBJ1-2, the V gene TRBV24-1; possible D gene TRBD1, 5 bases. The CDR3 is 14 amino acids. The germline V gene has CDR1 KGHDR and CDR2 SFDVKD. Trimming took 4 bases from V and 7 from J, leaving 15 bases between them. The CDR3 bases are TGTGCCACCAGTGAGCCGGGACCCCTCTGTGGCTACACCTTC. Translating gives CATSEPGPLCGYTF.

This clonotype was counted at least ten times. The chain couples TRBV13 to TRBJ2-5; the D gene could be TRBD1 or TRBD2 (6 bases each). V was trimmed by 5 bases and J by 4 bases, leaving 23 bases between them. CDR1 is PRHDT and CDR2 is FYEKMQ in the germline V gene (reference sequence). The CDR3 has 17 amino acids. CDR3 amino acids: CASSTPKDGGGVETQYF. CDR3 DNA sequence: TGTGCCAGCAGCACCCCGAAGGACGGGGGCGGGGTAGAGACCCAGTACTTC.

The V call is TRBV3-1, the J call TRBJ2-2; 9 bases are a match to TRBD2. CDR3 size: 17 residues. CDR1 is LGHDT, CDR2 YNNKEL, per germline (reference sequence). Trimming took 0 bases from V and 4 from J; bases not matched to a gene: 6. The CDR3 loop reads CASSQELASGVTGELFF. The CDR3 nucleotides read TGTGCCAGCAGCCAAGAGTTGGCTAGCGGGGTCACCGGGGAGCTGTTTTTT. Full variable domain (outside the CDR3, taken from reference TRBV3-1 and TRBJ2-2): DTAVSQTPKYLVTQMGNDKSIKCEQNLGHDTMYWYKQDSKKFLKIMFSYNNKELIINETVPNRFSPKSPDKAHLNLHINSLELGDSAVYFCASSQELASGVTGELFFGEGSRLTVL.

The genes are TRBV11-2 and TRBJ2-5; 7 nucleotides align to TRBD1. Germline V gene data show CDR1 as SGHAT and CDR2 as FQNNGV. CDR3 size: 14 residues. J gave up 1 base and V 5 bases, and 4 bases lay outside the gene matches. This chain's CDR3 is CASSRYRGQETQYF. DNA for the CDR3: TGTGCCAGCAGCCGCTACAGGGGCCAAGAGACCCAGTACTTC.

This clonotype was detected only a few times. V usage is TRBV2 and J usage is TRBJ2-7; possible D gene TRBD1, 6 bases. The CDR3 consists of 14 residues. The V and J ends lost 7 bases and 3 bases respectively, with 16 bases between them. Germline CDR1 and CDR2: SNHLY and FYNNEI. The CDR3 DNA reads TGTGCCAGCAATCAGGGGTATAGTATCTACGAGCAGTACTTC. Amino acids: CASNQGYSIYEQYF. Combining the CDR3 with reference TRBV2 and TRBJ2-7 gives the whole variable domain EPEVTQTPSHQVTQMGQEVILRCVPISNHLYFYWYRQILGQKVEFLVSFYNNEISEKSEIFDDQFSVERPDGSNFTLKIRSTKLEDSAMYFCASNQGYSIYEQYFGPGTRLTVT.

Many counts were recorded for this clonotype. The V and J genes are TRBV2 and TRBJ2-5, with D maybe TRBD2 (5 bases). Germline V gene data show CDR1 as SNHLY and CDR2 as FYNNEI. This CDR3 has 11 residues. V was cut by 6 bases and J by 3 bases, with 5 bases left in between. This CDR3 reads CASRLEETQYF. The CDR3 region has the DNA TGTGCCAGCAGACTAGAAGAGACCCAGTACTTC.

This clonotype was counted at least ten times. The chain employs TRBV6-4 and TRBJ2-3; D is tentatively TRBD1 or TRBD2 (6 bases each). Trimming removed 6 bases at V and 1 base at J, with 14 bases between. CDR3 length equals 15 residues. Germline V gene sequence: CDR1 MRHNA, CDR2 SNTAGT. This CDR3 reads CASSLGRGRTDTQYF. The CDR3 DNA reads TGTGCCAGCAGCCTCGGACGGGGGCGCACAGATACGCAGTATTTT.

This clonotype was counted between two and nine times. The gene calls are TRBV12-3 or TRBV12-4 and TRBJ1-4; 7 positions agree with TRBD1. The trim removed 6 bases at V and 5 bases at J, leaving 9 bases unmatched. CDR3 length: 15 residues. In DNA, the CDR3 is TGTGCCAGCAGCTCCCGGGACAGACTCAATGAAAAACTGTTTTTT. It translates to CASSSRDRLNEKLFF.

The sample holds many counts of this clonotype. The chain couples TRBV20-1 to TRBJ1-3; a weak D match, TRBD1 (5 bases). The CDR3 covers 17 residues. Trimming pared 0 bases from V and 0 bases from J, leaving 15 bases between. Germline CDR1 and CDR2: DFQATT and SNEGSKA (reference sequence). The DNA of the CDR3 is TGCAGTGCTAGAGATCTCGGGGGGGTGGACTCTGGAAACACCATATATTTT. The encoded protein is CSARDLGGVDSGNTIYF.

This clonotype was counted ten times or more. The CDR3 spells CASSYSPGGRMNTEAFF. CDR3 DNA sequence: TGTGCCAGCAGTTACTCCCCAGGGGGCCGAATGAACACTGAAGCTTTCTTT. The chain joins TRBV6-2 or TRBV6-3 to TRBJ1-1; 8 bases line up with TRBD1. Unmatched junction bases numbered 6, after V lost 0 bases and J lost 0 bases. Per germline, CDR1 MNHEY and CDR2 SVGEGT. This CDR3 spans 17 amino acids.

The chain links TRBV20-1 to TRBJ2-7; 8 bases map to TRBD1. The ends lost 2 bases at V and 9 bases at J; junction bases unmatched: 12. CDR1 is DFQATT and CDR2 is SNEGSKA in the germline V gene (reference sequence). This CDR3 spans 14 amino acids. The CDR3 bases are TGCAGTGCTAGAACGGACAGGGAGAGCGTAGGGCAGTACTTC. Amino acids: CSARTDRESVGQYF.

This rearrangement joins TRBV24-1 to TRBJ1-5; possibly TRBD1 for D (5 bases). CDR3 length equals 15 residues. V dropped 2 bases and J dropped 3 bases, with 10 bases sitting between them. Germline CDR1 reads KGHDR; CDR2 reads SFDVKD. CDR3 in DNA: TGTGCCACCAGTGATTCCGACAGAAACAATCAGCCCCAGCATTTT. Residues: CATSDSDRNNQPQHF.

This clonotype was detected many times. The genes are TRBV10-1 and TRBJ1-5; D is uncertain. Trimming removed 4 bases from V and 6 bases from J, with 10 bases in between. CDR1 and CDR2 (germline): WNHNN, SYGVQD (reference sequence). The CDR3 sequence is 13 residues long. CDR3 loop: CASSASEGQPQHF. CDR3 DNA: TGCGCCAGCAGTGCCTCGGAGGGTCAGCCCCAGCATTTT.

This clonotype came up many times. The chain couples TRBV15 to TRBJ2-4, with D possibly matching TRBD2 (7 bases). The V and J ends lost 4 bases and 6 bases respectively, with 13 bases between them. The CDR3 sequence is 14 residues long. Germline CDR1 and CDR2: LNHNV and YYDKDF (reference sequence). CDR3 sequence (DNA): TGTGCCACCAGCATTGGGGGGGGGCTAAACATTCAGTACTTC. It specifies CATSIGGGLNIQYF.

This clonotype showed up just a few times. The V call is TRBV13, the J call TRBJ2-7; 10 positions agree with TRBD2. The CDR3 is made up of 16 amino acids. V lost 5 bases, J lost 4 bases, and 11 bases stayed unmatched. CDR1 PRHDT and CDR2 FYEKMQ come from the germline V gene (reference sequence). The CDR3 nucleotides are TGTGCCAGCAGCCCCACCCGACTAGCGGGTTTTTACGAGCAGTACTTC. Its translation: CASSPTRLAGFYEQYF.